The following is a T cell receptor beta chain sequence with its context. The sample is drawn from a study of control samples from healthy donors and cancer patients. The CDR3 consists of 13 residues. The germline V and J ends were trimmed by 3 bases and 5 bases, with 8 bases remaining between them. Clones were sequenced by immunoSEQ multiplex PCR, and TCRdb holds only the in-frame ones, with some missing. The sample includes some 140,000 clones, roughly 92% of them seen just once. This receptor was identified in a man aged 30 to 39 in good health. The J gene is TRBJ2-1, the V gene TRBV12-3 or TRBV12-4; D is perhaps TRBD2 (6 bases). Sequenced: blood. This CDR3 reads CASSFGGNNEQFF. CDR3 sequence (DNA): TGTGCCAGCAGTTTTGGCGGGAACAATGAGCAGTTCTTC.